A single sample gave rise to the 21 T cell receptor beta chains below, sequenced in a study of beta chain features in type 1 diabetes. Expressed TCRB transcripts were sequenced because the isolated RNA had all been reverse transcribed beforehand. The repertoire was sequenced with immunoSEQ multiplex PCR; TCRdb's copy has only in-frame clones and lacks some. The sample consists of 150,000 or so clones, around 10% of them appearing once. Sequenced input: central memory CD4+ T cells from blood. The receptors shown here come from a man younger than 30 in good health.

With respect to this clone: Other DNA sequences within the sample encode an identical CDR3. The chain employs TRBV6-1 and TRBJ2-3, with unresolved D. The CDR3 has 12 residues. Trimming took 4 bases from V and 5 from J, leaving 7 bases between them. Germline CDR1 MNHNS, CDR2 SASEGT. The CDR3 coding sequence is TGTGCCAGCAGTGGTCAGAGAGATACGCAGTATTTT. Translating gives CASSGQRDTQYF.

The chain joins TRBV4-3 to TRBJ1-1; TRBD1 matches 10 bases. Germline CDR1 LGHNA, CDR2 YSLEER. The length of the CDR3 is 16 residues. J gave up 6 bases and V 5 bases, and 12 bases lay outside the gene matches. In nucleotides, the CDR3 is TGCGCCAGCAGCGTCGGGGCCCCAGGACAGGGGGCTGAAGCTTTCTTT. This codes for CASSVGAPGQGAEAFF.

This clone was seen only a few times. The V gene is TRBV15, the J gene TRBJ1-5; D is ambiguous. CDR3 length equals 15 residues. Germline-derived CDR1 and CDR2 are LNHNV and YYDKDF (reference sequence). V lost 0 bases to trimming and J lost 4 bases, with 10 bases between them. CDR3 amino acids: CATSRDPGFNQPQHF. DNA of the CDR3: TGTGCCACCAGCAGAGATCCGGGGTTTAATCAGCCCCAGCATTTT.

The gene calls are TRBV4-3 and TRBJ1-2; D perhaps matches TRBD1 (6 bases). The germline V and J ends were trimmed by 2 bases and 0 bases, with 19 bases remaining between them. CDR3 length: 18 amino acids. The germline CDR1 and CDR2 sequences are LGHNA and YSLEER. The CDR3 spells CASSQRVGGSSPNYGYTF. The CDR3 region has the DNA TGCGCCAGCAGCCAAAGGGTCGGGGGCTCTAGCCCTAACTATGGCTACACCTTC.

This clone was seen only a few times. The CDR3 reads CASSLRRDRANEQFF. The CDR3, as DNA: TGTGCCAGCAGCTTACGCCGGGACAGGGCCAATGAGCAGTTCTTC. This rearrangement joins TRBV7-2 to TRBJ2-1; 9 bases agree with TRBD1. V lost 2 bases to trimming and J lost 6 bases; unmatched junction nucleotides: 5. The CDR3 runs to 15 residues. The V gene's germline CDR1 is SGHTA and CDR2 FQGNSA.

With respect to this clone: It may be a read error: a sequence one base away is much more abundant. This chain connects TRBV7-3 to TRBJ2-5; no firm D call. CDR1 SGHTA and CDR2 FQGTGA come from the germline V gene. The germline V and J ends were trimmed by 2 bases and 2 bases, with 3 bases remaining between them. CDR3 length equals 12 residues. The CDR3 nucleotides are TGTGCCAGCAGCTTAGATCAAGAGACCCAGTACTTC. It specifies CASSLDQETQYF.

The chain recombines TRBV9 with TRBJ2-3; the D gene is possibly TRBD2 (6 bases). In germline, CDR1 is SGDLS, CDR2 YYNGEE. CDR3 length equals 16 residues. V was clipped by 4 bases and J by 0 bases, with 15 bases between them. DNA for the CDR3: TGTGCCAGCAGCTCCTCAACCGGGACTAGCACAGATACGCAGTATTTT. This encodes CASSSSTGTSTDTQYF. Full variable domain (remainder filled in from reference TRBV9 and TRBJ2-3): DSGVTQTPKHLITATGQRVTLRCSPRSGDLSVYWYQQSLDQGLQFLIQYYNGEERAKGNILERFSAQQFPDLHSELNLSSLELGDSALYFCASSSSTGTSTDTQYFGPGTRLTVL.

This chain joins TRBV5-4 and TRBJ1-5, with D tentatively TRBD1 (5 bases). The CDR3 length is 15 residues. Trimming stripped 0 bases from V and 5 bases from J, with 12 bases between. Per germline, CDR1 SGHNT and CDR2 YYREEE (reference sequence). CDR3 nucleotide sequence: TGTGCCAGCAGCTTGGGCGGGACGCCTGATCAGCCCCAGCATTTT. This encodes CASSLGGTPDQPQHF.

This clone appeared many times. The V call is TRBV2, the J call TRBJ2-5; tentatively, D is TRBD1 (5 bases). Germline V gene data show CDR1 as SNHLY and CDR2 as FYNNEI. V lost 4 bases, J lost 6 bases, and 9 bases lay in between. There are 12 residues in the CDR3. The CDR3, as DNA: TGTGCCAGCAGTGGGCAGGGCAAGACCCAGTACTTC. It translates to CASSGQGKTQYF.

The rearrangement uses TRBV29-1 and TRBJ2-3; the D is unclear. Trimming pared 4 bases from V and 4 bases from J, leaving 15 bases between. There are 14 residues in the CDR3. Germline CDR1 is SQVTM and CDR2 is ANQGSEA. The CDR3 DNA is TGCAGCGTTGGTAGCTCAGTCGGATCAGATACGCAGTATTTT. Encoded protein: CSVGSSVGSDTQYF.

The chain joins TRBV2 to TRBJ1-5; 8 nucleotides agree with TRBD1. Per the germline V gene, CDR1 is SNHLY and CDR2 is FYNNEI. V was clipped by 6 bases and J by 2 bases; unmatched bases: 6. There are 15 residues in the CDR3. CDR3 sequence: CASRKETGGNQPQHF. Written as DNA, the CDR3 is TGTGCCAGCAGAAAAGAGACAGGGGGCAATCAGCCCCAGCATTTT. Full variable domain (missing parts from reference TRBV2 and TRBJ1-5): EPEVTQTPSHQVTQMGQEVILRCVPISNHLYFYWYRQILGQKVEFLVSFYNNEISEKSEIFDDQFSVERPDGSNFTLKIRSTKLEDSAMYFCASRKETGGNQPQHFGDGTRLSIL.

The gene calls are TRBV7-2 and TRBJ2-7; 10 bases match TRBD2. V was pared by 6 bases and J by 9 bases, with 14 bases of the junction left unmatched. The germline CDR1 and CDR2 sequences are SGHTA and FQGNSA. The CDR3 runs to 15 residues. For the CDR3, the DNA is TGTGCCAGCAGTGCGCCGGGACTAGCGTATTCGGCGCAGTACTTC. Amino acids: CASSAPGLAYSAQYF. The entire variable domain, with the rest obtained from reference TRBV7-2 and TRBJ2-7, is as follows: GAGVSQSPSNKVTEKGKDVELRCDPISGHTALYWYRQSLGQGLEFLIYFQGNSAPDKSGLPSDRFSAERTGGSVSTLTIQRTQQEDSAVYLCASSAPGLAYSAQYFGPGTRLTVT.

CDR3 loop: CASSVGNRWEETQYF. CDR3 DNA: TGTGCCAGCAGCGTAGGGAATAGATGGGAAGAGACCCAGTACTTC. The chain joins TRBV9 to TRBJ2-5; D is unresolved. The CDR3 extends over 15 amino acids. The V end lost 0 bases, the J end lost 3 bases, and 12 bases lay between the germline ends. From germline, CDR1 is SGDLS and CDR2 YYNGEE.

The chain recombines TRBV25-1 with TRBJ2-7; possible D gene TRBD1, 6 bases. Trimming cost V 2 bases and J 7 bases, with 15 bases left between them. There are 14 residues in the CDR3. The V gene's germline CDR1 is MGHDK and CDR2 SYGVNS. Written as DNA, the CDR3 is TGTGCCAGCAGTGAACCTTTCAGGGGCCCTGAGCAGTACTTC. Translating gives CASSEPFRGPEQYF.

This clone turned up a few times. The gene calls are TRBV6-4 and TRBJ2-3; 12 nucleotides line up with TRBD2. Germline loops: CDR1 MRHNA, CDR2 SNTAGT. Germline trimming cut 6 bases from V and 10 bases from J; bases unmatched to any gene: 5. The length of the CDR3 is 13 residues. The CDR3 sequence: CASSRLAGVAQYF. Written as DNA, the CDR3 is TGTGCCAGCAGCCGACTAGCGGGGGTAGCGCAGTATTTT.

J is TRBJ2-1 and V is TRBV7-9; 10 nucleotides agree with TRBD2. V trimming: 5 bases; J trimming: 6 bases; junction bases outside the gene matches: 7. The CDR3 has 15 residues. The germline V gene encodes CDR1 SEHNR and CDR2 FQNEAQ (reference sequence). The CDR3 sequence: CASSPSPSGSNEQFF. As DNA, the CDR3 is TGTGCCAGCAGCCCGAGTCCTAGCGGGAGCAATGAGCAGTTCTTC.

This clone has a count of ten or more. The chain combines TRBV10-3 with TRBJ2-1; D unresolved. The CDR3 loop spans 11 amino acids. Trimming took 6 bases from V and 6 from J, leaving 6 bases between them. The germline gives CDR1 ENHRY, CDR2 SYGVKD. DNA for the CDR3: TGTGCCATCAGGCAAACCAATGAGCAGTTCTTC. Its translation is CAIRQTNEQFF.

This chain links TRBV15 with TRBJ2-7; D is unclear. This CDR3 is built from 13 residues. The germline V gene has CDR1 LNHNV and CDR2 YYDKDF (reference sequence). Trimming cost V 0 bases and J 4 bases, with 7 bases left between them. CDR3 region: CATSRDPRYEQYF. The CDR3 DNA is TGTGCCACCAGCAGAGACCCACGGTACGAGCAGTACTTC. The full variable domain, rest sourced from reference TRBV15 and TRBJ2-7, is DAMVIQNPRYQVTQFGKPVTLSCSQTLNHNVMYWYQQKSSQAPKLLFHYYDKDFNNEADTPDNFQSRRPNTSFCFLDIRSPGLGDTAMYLCATSRDPRYEQYFGPGTRLTVT.

In this sample, this clone turned up a few times. The chain couples TRBV6-5 to TRBJ1-1; the match to TRBD1 covers 11 bases. The CDR3 totals 16 residues. Germline-derived CDR1 and CDR2 are MNHEY and SVGAGI. Trimming at V came to 2 bases and at J to 4 bases, leaving 6 bases not matched to a gene. The CDR3 DNA is TGTGCCAGCAGTTACCACAGGACAGGGGGCCTCACTGAAGCTTTCTTT. This codes for CASSYHRTGGLTEAFF.

This clone was counted only a few times. The gene calls are TRBV6-6 and TRBJ2-7; 8 positions agree with TRBD2. The CDR3 is 15 residues long. In germline, CDR1 is MNHNY, CDR2 SVGAGI (reference sequence). CDR3 in amino acids: CAISVGSGSGYEQYF. In DNA form, the CDR3 reads TGTGCTATCTCCGTAGGGAGCGGGAGCGGCTACGAGCAGTACTTC.

V gene TRBV2 combines with J gene TRBJ2-3; 7 nucleotides match TRBD2. CDR3 length equals 16 residues. Germline-derived CDR1 and CDR2 are SNHLY and FYNNEI. After removal of 4 bases from V and 0 bases from J, the junction contained 7 bases not matched to a gene. CDR3 coding DNA: TGTGCCAGCAGTGTAAAACTAGCGAGAAGCACAGATACGCAGTATTTT. Translating gives CASSVKLARSTDTQYF. Based on the CDR3 plus reference TRBV2 and TRBJ2-3, the full variable domain is EPEVTQTPSHQVTQMGQEVILRCVPISNHLYFYWYRQILGQKVEFLVSFYNNEISEKSEIFDDQFSVERPDGSNFTLKIRSTKLEDSAMYFCASSVKLARSTDTQYFGPGTRLTVL.